Each of the 7 T cell receptor beta chains below was sequenced from the same sample in a study of blood T cell repertoires in COVID-19. Here immunoSEQ multiplex PCR was the method, and the copy in TCRdb shows in-frame clones only, minus some. The data contain approximately 200,000 clones, roughly four fifths of them singletons. Specimen: PBMCs or T cells enriched from blood (not recorded which). These receptors were taken from a man aged 35-49 years who had recovered from COVID-19.

The gene calls are TRBV5-4 and TRBJ1-1; D is possibly TRBD1 (5 bases). Trimming removed 5 bases at V and 4 bases at J, with 9 bases between. From germline, CDR1 is SGHNT and CDR2 YYREEE (reference sequence). The CDR3 sequence is 12 residues long. The CDR3 DNA is TGTGCCAGCAGGGGGGGAGGCACTGAAGCTTTCTTT. It specifies CASRGGGTEAFF.

V is TRBV20-1 and J is TRBJ2-4; possible D gene TRBD2, 7 bases. CDR1 DFQATT and CDR2 SNEGSKA come from the germline V gene (reference sequence). The CDR3 sequence is 13 residues long. V lost 3 bases, J lost 12 bases, and 18 bases lay in between. The CDR3 DNA follows: TGCAGTGCTAGTCAGGGGAGGGCCTTTAGTCAGTACTTC. Its translation: CSASQGRAFSQYF.

The chain joins TRBV19 to TRBJ2-7, with D tentatively TRBD2 (5 bases). The V and J ends lost 6 bases and 0 bases respectively, with 15 bases between them. The CDR3 runs to 15 residues. Germline V CDR1 and CDR2: LNHDA, SQIVND (reference sequence). This CDR3 is CASSSAGGSSYEQYF. Written as DNA, the CDR3 is TGTGCCAGTAGCTCGGCGGGCGGTAGCTCCTACGAGCAGTACTTC.

The CDR3 DNA sequence: TGTGCCAGCAGCAGGAGGCTCTATGGCTACACCTTC. This encodes CASSRRLYGYTF. This chain joins TRBV7-2 and TRBJ1-2; D is unresolved. Germline V gives CDR1 SGHTA, CDR2 FQGNSA. This CDR3 has 12 residues. Between the trimmed V and J ends, which lost 5 bases and 4 bases, there was a span of 8 bases.

The chain couples TRBV12-3 or TRBV12-4 to TRBJ1-2; no definite D call. The CDR3 totals 12 residues. Trimming removed 3 bases at V and 4 bases at J, with 6 bases between. The CDR3 sequence is CASSFTGYGYTF. As DNA, the CDR3 is TGTGCCAGCAGTTTCACGGGCTATGGCTACACCTTC.

The J gene is TRBJ2-1, the V gene TRBV2, with D possibly matching TRBD1 (5 bases). Germline V gene lookup returns CDR1 SNHLY and CDR2 FYNNEI. This CDR3 is built from 15 residues. With 8 bases removed from V and 8 bases from J, the gap between germline ends came to 22 bases. The DNA of the CDR3 is TGTGCCAGCTCCTCGTTGTGGGGCGAGTCGGATGAGCAGTTCTTC. Encoded protein: CASSSLWGESDEQFF.

The chain is built from TRBV19 and TRBJ1-1, with 7 bases fitting TRBD1. The CDR3 totals 13 residues. The germline CDR1 and CDR2 sequences are LNHDA and SQIVND (reference sequence). The V and J ends lost 6 bases and 3 bases, in that order; junction bases with no gene match: 4. The CDR3 coding sequence is TGTGCCAGTAGCGACAGGGCTTACACTGAAGCTTTCTTT. The encoded protein is CASSDRAYTEAFF.